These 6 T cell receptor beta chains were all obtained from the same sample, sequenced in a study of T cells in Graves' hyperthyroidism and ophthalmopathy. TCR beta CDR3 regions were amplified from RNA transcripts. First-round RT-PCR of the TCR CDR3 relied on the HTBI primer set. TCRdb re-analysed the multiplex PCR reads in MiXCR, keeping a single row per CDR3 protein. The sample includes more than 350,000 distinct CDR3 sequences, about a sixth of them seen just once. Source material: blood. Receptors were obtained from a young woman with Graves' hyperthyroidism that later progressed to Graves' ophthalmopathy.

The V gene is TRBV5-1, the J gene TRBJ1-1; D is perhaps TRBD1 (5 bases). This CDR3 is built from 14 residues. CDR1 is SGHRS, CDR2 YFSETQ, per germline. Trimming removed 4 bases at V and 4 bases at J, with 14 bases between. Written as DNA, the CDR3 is TGCGCCAGCAGCGGGTGGGGCACGGGCACTGAAGCTTTCTTT. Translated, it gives CASSGWGTGTEAFF.

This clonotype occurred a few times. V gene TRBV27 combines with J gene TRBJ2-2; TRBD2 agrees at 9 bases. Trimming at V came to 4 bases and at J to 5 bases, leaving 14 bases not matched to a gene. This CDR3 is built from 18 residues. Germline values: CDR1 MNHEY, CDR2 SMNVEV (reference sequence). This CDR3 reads CASSSLLAGGPGTGELFF. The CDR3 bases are TGTGCCAGCAGTTCCCTTTTGGCGGGAGGGCCGGGAACCGGGGAGCTGTTTTTT.

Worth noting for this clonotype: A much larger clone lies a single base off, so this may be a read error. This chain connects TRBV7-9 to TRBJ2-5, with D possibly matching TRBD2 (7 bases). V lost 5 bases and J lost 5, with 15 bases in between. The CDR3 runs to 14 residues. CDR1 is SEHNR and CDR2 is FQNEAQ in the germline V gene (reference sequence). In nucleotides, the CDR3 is TGTGCCAGCAGCCCCTATGGGGGGGGCGAGACCCAGTACTTC. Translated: CASSPYGGGETQYF.

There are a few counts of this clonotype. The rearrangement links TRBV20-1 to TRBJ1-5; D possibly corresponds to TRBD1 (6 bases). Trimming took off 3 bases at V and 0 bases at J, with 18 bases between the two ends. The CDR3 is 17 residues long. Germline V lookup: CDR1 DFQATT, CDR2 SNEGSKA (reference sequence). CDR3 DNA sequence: TGCAGTGCTAGTCCCGACAGGCGGAAGGGTAGCAATCAGCCCCAGCATTTT. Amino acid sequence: CSASPDRRKGSNQPQHF.

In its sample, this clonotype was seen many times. This CDR3 is CSARDGHQNEKLFF. The CDR3 DNA reads as TGCAGTGCTAGAGATGGACACCAGAATGAAAAACTGTTTTTT. The chain joins TRBV20-1 to TRBJ1-4; possible D gene TRBD1, 5 bases. Germline lookup yields CDR1 DFQATT and CDR2 SNEGSKA (reference sequence). The CDR3 length is 14 residues. Trimming stripped 0 bases from V and 5 bases from J, with 10 bases between.

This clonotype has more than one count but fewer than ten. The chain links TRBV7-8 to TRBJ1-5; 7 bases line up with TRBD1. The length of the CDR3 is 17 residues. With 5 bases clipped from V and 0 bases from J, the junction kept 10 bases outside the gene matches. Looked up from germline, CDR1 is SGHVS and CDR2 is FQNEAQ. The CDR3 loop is CASSRLGQIYSNQPQHF. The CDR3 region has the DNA TGTGCCAGCAGCCGCTTGGGACAGATATATAGCAATCAGCCCCAGCATTTT.